The 28 T cell receptor beta chains listed next were all sequenced from one sample in a study of T cell repertoires in cytomegalovirus infection. Via MiXCR, TCRdb re-called the reads, giving one row per CDR3 protein. The sample consists of 230,000 or so distinct CDR3 sequences, around two fifths of them appearing once. For these TCRs, the target antigens are not known. The starting material was CD8+ T cells from cultured PBMCs, obtained from culture after CMV antigen stimulation. These receptors were obtained from a human donor in good health (CMV status not recorded). Some clones in this sample may be carry-over from other donors' samples.

The chain joins TRBV6-6 to TRBJ2-5; TRBD2 aligns across 7 bases. Germline-derived CDR1 and CDR2 are MNHNY and SVGAGI (reference sequence). The CDR3 is 16 residues long. The V segment lost 7 bases and the J segment 1 base; nucleotides outside the gene matches: 12. DNA for the CDR3: TGTGCCAGCAATTCAGGACCGGGAGGACTCCAAGAGACCCAGTACTTC. This sequence encodes CASNSGPGGLQETQYF.

This clonotype showed up just a few times. This chain joins TRBV29-1 and TRBJ2-1; TRBD2 aligns across 9 bases. The CDR3 is 15 amino acids. V was clipped by 7 bases and J by 7 bases; unmatched bases: 14. CDR1 SQVTM and CDR2 ANQGSEA come from the germline V gene. The CDR3 reads CSASGTSRTGNEQFF. The CDR3 region has the DNA TGCAGCGCCTCCGGGACTAGCCGTACAGGGAATGAGCAGTTCTTC.

This clonotype has a handful of counts. The chain recombines TRBV7-6 with TRBJ1-3; TRBD1 aligns across 9 bases. The CDR3 sequence is 18 residues long. Germline V gene lookup returns CDR1 SGHVS and CDR2 FNYEAQ. V trimming: 1 base; J trimming: 0 bases; junction bases outside the gene matches: 7. CDR3 nucleotide sequence: TGTGCCAGCAGCTTAGTCTCCGGGACAGGGTACTCTGGAAACACCATATATTTT. This sequence encodes CASSLVSGTGYSGNTIYF.

The chain links TRBV7-9 to TRBJ2-7, with D unresolved. The CDR3 has 15 residues. V was cut by 6 bases and J by 0 bases, with 15 bases left in between. The V gene's germline CDR1 is SEHNR and CDR2 FQNEAQ (reference sequence). The DNA for the CDR3 is TGTGCCAGCAGGGATATGTCGTCCCCCTCCTACGAGCAGTACTTC. It codes for CASRDMSSPSYEQYF.

V is TRBV12-3 or TRBV12-4 and J is TRBJ1-5; maybe TRBD1 (5 bases). This CDR3 region has 15 residues. V lost 4 bases, J lost 4 bases, and 14 bases lay in between. The CDR3 DNA reads TGTGCCAGCAGTTGGGGACGGGGCGCTAATCAGCCCCAGCATTTT. Protein product: CASSWGRGANQPQHF.

This clonotype was seen more than once but under ten times. The CDR3 loop is CASFTYTDRLSPLHF. As DNA, the CDR3 is TGTGCCAGCTTTACTTATACGGACAGGCTTTCACCCCTCCACTTT. J is TRBJ1-6 and V is TRBV28; TRBD1 matches 7 bases. The CDR3 spans 15 residues. CDR1 and CDR2 from the germline V gene are MDHEN and SYDVKM. Trimming at V came to 8 bases and at J to 9 bases, leaving 13 bases not matched to a gene.

Regarding this clonotype: At one boundary the junction diverges from the germline segment, which might be a read error. V and J are TRBV4-1 and TRBJ1-4, with 7 bases identical to TRBD1. This CDR3 spans 15 amino acids. Germline CDR1 is MGHRA and CDR2 is YSYEKL. The CDR3 sequence is CASSRPGQTTEKLFF. DNA for the CDR3: TGTGCCAGCAGCCGACCGGGACAGACTACCGAAAAACTGTTTTTT.

The V call is TRBV7-9, the J call TRBJ1-2, with D unresolved. Germline assignment: CDR1 SEHNR and CDR2 FQNEAQ (reference sequence). V dropped 5 bases and J dropped 8 bases, with 18 bases sitting between them. CDR3 length: 14 residues. The CDR3 region is CASSPPDGPEGYTF. For the CDR3, the DNA is TGTGCCAGCAGCCCTCCAGACGGCCCGGAAGGCTACACCTTC. The complete variable domain, with remaining parts taken from reference TRBV7-9 and TRBJ1-2, reads DTGVSQNPRHKITKRGQNVTFRCDPISEHNRLYWYRQTLGQGPEFLTYFQNEAQLEKSRLLSDRFSAERPKGSFSTLEIQRTEQGDSAMYLCASSPPDGPEGYTFGSGTRLTVV.

Only a few counts were recorded for this clonotype. The chain carries TRBV27 and TRBJ1-2; D is unresolved. Germline V gene sequence: CDR1 MNHEY, CDR2 SMNVEV (reference sequence). V lost 5 bases, J lost 0 bases, and 4 bases lay in between. This CDR3 has 12 residues. Here the CDR3 reads CASSPPNYGYTF. The CDR3 DNA reads TGTGCCAGCAGTCCTCCTAACTATGGCTACACCTTC.

The chain combines TRBV3-1 with TRBJ2-5; D might be TRBD1 or TRBD2, each matching 5 bases. V was trimmed by 4 bases and J by 1 base, leaving 13 bases between them. This CDR3 has 15 amino acids. Per germline, CDR1 LGHDT and CDR2 YNNKEL (reference sequence). This chain's CDR3 is CASSLGVSAQETQYF. CDR3 coding DNA: TGTGCCAGCAGCCTGGGGGTAAGCGCCCAAGAGACCCAGTACTTC.

The chain couples TRBV10-3 to TRBJ1-4; D perhaps matches TRBD1 (5 bases). Germline CDR1 ENHRY, CDR2 SYGVKD. This CDR3 has 14 residues. V was cut by 10 bases and J by 3 bases, with 15 bases left in between. CDR3 in amino acids: CATTTAISNEKLFF. Here the CDR3 DNA reads TGTGCCACCACGACAGCCATCTCTAATGAAAAACTGTTTTTT.

V usage is TRBV20-1 and J usage is TRBJ2-7; the match to TRBD2 covers 11 bases. Unmatched junction bases numbered 5, after V lost 5 bases and J lost 2 bases. Germline V gene sequence: CDR1 DFQATT, CDR2 SNEGSKA (reference sequence). The CDR3 has 14 residues. CDR3 sequence reads: CSAPIAGGPYEQYF. The CDR3 DNA reads TGCAGTGCTCCCATAGCGGGAGGGCCCTACGAGCAGTACTTC.

The rearrangement uses TRBV29-1 and TRBJ1-6, with a weak D call TRBD1 (5 bases). This CDR3 has 16 residues. V was trimmed by 6 bases and J by 0 bases, leaving 15 bases between them. Germline V CDR1 and CDR2: SQVTM, ANQGSEA. CDR3 loop: CSVLIRDGSYNSPLHF. CDR3 DNA: TGCAGCGTCCTCATCCGGGACGGCTCCTATAATTCACCCCTCCACTTT.

This clonotype was counted a few times. In nucleotides, the CDR3 is TGTGCCACTCTTCTTCGTCCGTCCGCGAACACCGGGGAGCTGTTTTTT. Its translation: CATLLRPSANTGELFF. The chain is built from TRBV24-1 and TRBJ2-2; D gene uncertain. V was clipped by 10 bases and J by 0 bases, with 17 bases between them. CDR1 and CDR2 from the germline V gene are KGHDR and SFDVKD. The CDR3 loop spans 16 amino acids.

The V call is TRBV28, the J call TRBJ2-7; D might be TRBD1 or TRBD2, each matching 5 bases. The CDR3 consists of 15 residues. V lost 4 bases to trimming and J lost 0 bases, with 13 bases between them. The germline V gene has CDR1 MDHEN and CDR2 SYDVKM. CDR3 in amino acids: CASSYDSRGSYEQYF. The DNA of the CDR3 is TGTGCCAGCAGTTACGACTCGAGGGGCTCCTACGAGCAGTACTTC.

The chain uses TRBV7-6 and TRBJ1-1, with 8 bases lining up with TRBD1. In germline, CDR1 is SGHVS, CDR2 FNYEAQ. The CDR3 runs 15 residues. J was trimmed by 1 base and V by 5 bases; bases with no gene match: 6. The chain's CDR3 is CASSQRTGRNTEAFF. The CDR3 DNA reads as TGTGCCAGCAGCCAACGGACAGGGCGGAACACTGAAGCTTTCTTT.

This clonotype came up a few times. This chain joins TRBV30 and TRBJ1-5; D not resolved. Trimming stripped 2 bases from V and 0 bases from J, with 8 bases between. This CDR3 is built from 14 residues. In germline, CDR1 is GTSNPN, CDR2 SVGIG (reference sequence). CDR3 nucleotides: TGTGCCTGGAGTTTTCGGGGTAGCAATCAGCCCCAGCATTTT. This encodes CAWSFRGSNQPQHF.

In this sample, this clonotype turned up a few times. The rearrangement joins TRBV20-1 to TRBJ2-7; 7 positions agree with TRBD1. CDR1 and CDR2 from the germline V gene are DFQATT and SNEGSKA (reference sequence). With V trimmed by 3 bases and J by 1 base, 9 bases remained unmatched. This CDR3 has 15 residues. CDR3 in amino acids: CSARDTGEASYEQYF. CDR3 nucleotides: TGCAGTGCTAGGGACACAGGGGAAGCTTCCTACGAGCAGTACTTC.

Here the CDR3 DNA reads TGTGCCAGAACAAGATCTGGGGAGGAGCAGTTCTTC. This codes for CARTRSGEEQFF. V and J are TRBV2 and TRBJ2-1; D might be TRBD2 (5 bases). The ends were cut back, 9 bases at V and 10 bases at J, with 16 bases in the middle. The V gene's germline CDR1 is SNHLY and CDR2 FYNNEI. The CDR3 has 12 residues. Together with reference TRBV2 and TRBJ2-1, the CDR3 gives the full variable domain: EPEVTQTPSHQVTQMGQEVILRCVPISNHLYFYWYRQILGQKVEFLVSFYNNEISEKSEIFDDQFSVERPDGSNFTLKIRSTKLEDSAMYFCARTRSGEEQFFGPGTRLTVL.

This clonotype was detected only a few times. V and J are TRBV15 and TRBJ2-5, with 8 bases identical to TRBD1. The CDR3 sequence is 17 residues long. Germline loops: CDR1 LNHNV, CDR2 YYDKDF (reference sequence). V dropped 5 bases and J dropped 2; count of bases not matched to a gene: 13. The CDR3 region has the DNA TGTGCCACCAGCTCGCGTTATGACAGGGGCCCACAAGAGACCCAGTACTTC. Translated, it gives CATSSRYDRGPQETQYF.

V and J are TRBV7-9 and TRBJ2-3; D perhaps matches TRBD1 (6 bases). Germline CDR1 reads SEHNR; CDR2 reads FQNEAQ (reference sequence). The CDR3 totals 11 residues. V lost 2 bases, J lost 13 bases, and 10 bases lay in between. CDR3 amino acids: CASSLRGSEYF. The CDR3 coding sequence is TGTGCCAGCAGCTTAAGGGGGTCGGAGTATTTT. The variable domain in full, with the rest retrieved from reference TRBV7-9 and TRBJ2-3, is DTGVSQNPRHKITKRGQNVTFRCDPISEHNRLYWYRQTLGQGPEFLTYFQNEAQLEKSRLLSDRFSAERPKGSFSTLEIQRTEQGDSAMYLCASSLRGSEYFGPGTRLTVL.

This clonotype appeared a few times. This chain joins TRBV7-3 and TRBJ1-5; a possible D gene is TRBD1 (6 bases). V was shortened by 4 bases and J by 2 bases, with 24 bases between the two germline ends. Germline V gives CDR1 SGHTA, CDR2 FQGTGA. This CDR3 has 19 amino acids. CDR3 in amino acids: CASSSDGTSTPWGNQPQHF. In DNA form, the CDR3 reads TGTGCCAGCAGCTCCGACGGGACAAGTACTCCCTGGGGCAATCAGCCCCAGCATTTT.

This clonotype was seen at least ten times. V is TRBV19 and J is TRBJ2-2; D might be TRBD1 (6 bases). The CDR3 is 17 amino acids. Trimming stripped 7 bases from V and 4 bases from J, with 22 bases between. Per germline, CDR1 LNHDA and CDR2 SQIVND (reference sequence). DNA for the CDR3: TGTGCCAGTACCGACCCGGGGAGACAGGTGTTCACCGGGGAGCTGTTTTTT. It is translated as CASTDPGRQVFTGELFF. The variable domain in full, completed from reference TRBV19 and TRBJ2-2, reads DGGITQSPKYLFRKEGQNVTLSCEQNLNHDAMYWYRQDPGQGLRLIYYSQIVNDFQKGDIAEGYSVSREKKESFPLTVTSAQKNPTAFYLCASTDPGRQVFTGELFFGEGSRLTVL.

This clonotype occurred a few times. The chain is built from TRBV11-2 and TRBJ1-2; 7 nucleotides align to TRBD1. Germline trimming cut 0 bases from V and 3 bases from J; bases unmatched to any gene: 7. The CDR3 runs to 16 residues. Germline CDR1 SGHAT, CDR2 FQNNGV. CDR3 sequence reads: CASSLDLGDRYYGYTF. The CDR3 DNA reads TGTGCCAGCAGCTTAGATCTAGGGGACAGATACTATGGCTACACCTTC.

The sample holds many counts of this clonotype. The J gene is TRBJ2-1, the V gene TRBV7-2; 11 nucleotides agree with TRBD2. Trimming took 4 bases from V and 12 from J; bases not matched to a gene: 11. Germline V gene sequence: CDR1 SGHTA, CDR2 FQGNSA. The CDR3 consists of 15 residues. CDR3 region: CASSSRTSGRVGQFF. CDR3 DNA: TGTGCCAGCAGCTCACGAACTAGCGGGAGAGTCGGGCAGTTCTTC.

V and J are TRBV27 and TRBJ2-3; 7 nucleotides align to TRBD1. CDR1 is MNHEY, CDR2 SMNVEV, per germline (reference sequence). The CDR3 has 15 amino acids. After removal of 5 bases from V and 11 bases from J, the junction contained 16 bases not matched to a gene. DNA of the CDR3: TGTGCCAGCAGTCCGCCCCAGGGGGTGCCCCTTAGGCAGTATTTT. It specifies CASSPPQGVPLRQYF.

This clonotype was counted a few times. The chain links TRBV27 to TRBJ1-5; no firm D call. The V and J ends lost 4 bases and 0 bases respectively, with 16 bases between them. The CDR3 has 17 residues. The V gene's germline CDR1 is MNHEY and CDR2 SMNVEV (reference sequence). The CDR3 loop is CASSSGVFGDSNQPQHF. CDR3 nucleotides: TGTGCCAGCAGTTCCGGTGTGTTTGGTGATAGCAATCAGCCCCAGCATTTT.

The J gene is TRBJ2-4, the V gene TRBV20-1; possible D gene TRBD1, 6 bases. Germline assignment: CDR1 DFQATT and CDR2 SNEGSKA (reference sequence). The length of the CDR3 is 15 residues. V gave up 6 bases and J gave up 7 bases, with 22 bases separating them. The CDR3 DNA sequence: TGCAGTGCCAACCCCCACAGGGATGTGACGAACATTCAGTACTTC. Its protein is CSANPHRDVTNIQYF.